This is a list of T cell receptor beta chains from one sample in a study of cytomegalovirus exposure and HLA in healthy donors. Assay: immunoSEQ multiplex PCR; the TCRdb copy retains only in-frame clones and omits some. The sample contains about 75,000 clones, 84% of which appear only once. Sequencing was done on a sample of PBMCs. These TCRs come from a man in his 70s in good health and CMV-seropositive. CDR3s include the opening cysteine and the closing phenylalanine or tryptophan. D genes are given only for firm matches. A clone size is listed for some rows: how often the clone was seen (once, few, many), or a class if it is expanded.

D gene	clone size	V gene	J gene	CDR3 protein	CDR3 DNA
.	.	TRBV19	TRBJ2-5	CASTGLGPGETQYF	TGTGCCAGTACGGGACTGGGCCCGGGGGAGACCCAGTACTTC
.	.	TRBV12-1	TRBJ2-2	CASSHARDRQTGELFF	TGTGCCAGCAGCCATGCTAGGGACAGACAAACCGGGGAGCTGTTTTTT
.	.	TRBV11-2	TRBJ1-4	CASSSAGSGTNEKLFF	TGTGCCAGCAGCTCTGCAGGGAGCGGGACTAATGAAAAACTGTTTTTT
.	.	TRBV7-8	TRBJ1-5	CASSAGHGQPQHF	TGTGCCAGCAGCGCAGGGCACGGTCAGCCCCAGCATTTT
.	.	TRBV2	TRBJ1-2	CASRTGPAGDGYTF	TGTGCCAGCAGAACCGGGCCCGCAGGGGATGGCTACACCTTC
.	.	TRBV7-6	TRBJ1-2	CASTETNYGYTF	TGTGCCTCCACAGAGACTAACTATGGCTACACCTTC
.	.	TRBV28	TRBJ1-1	CASSSGDLGDTEAFF	TGTGCCAGCAGTTCGGGGGACCTGGGGGACACTGAAGCTTTCTTT
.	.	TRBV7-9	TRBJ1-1	CASSLGQLDEAFF	TGTGCCAGCAGCTTAGGACAGTTGGATGAAGCTTTCTTT
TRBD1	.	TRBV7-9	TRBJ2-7	CASSSGQGTFYEQYF	TGTGCCAGCAGCTCCGGACAGGGAACCTTCTACGAGCAGTACTTC
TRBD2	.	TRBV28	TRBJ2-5	CASSSSGLAGGRETQYF	TGTGCCAGCAGTTCCTCGGGACTAGCGGGAGGGCGGGAGACCCAGTACTTC
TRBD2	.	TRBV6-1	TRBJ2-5	CASSSAGVGETQYF	TGTGCCAGCAGTTCCGCGGGGGTAGGGGAGACCCAGTACTTC
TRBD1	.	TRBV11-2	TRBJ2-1	CAGGQGYEQFF	TGTGCCGGGGGACAGGGCTATGAGCAGTTCTTC
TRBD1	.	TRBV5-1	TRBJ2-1	CASSFTGAPYNEQFF	TGCGCCAGCAGCTTTACAGGGGCCCCCTACAATGAGCAGTTCTTC
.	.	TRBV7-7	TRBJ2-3	CASSQNALTGSDTQYF	TGTGCCAGCAGCCAAAATGCCCTTACCGGTTCAGATACGCAGTATTTT
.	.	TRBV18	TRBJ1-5	CASSPPSGADSNQPQHF	TGTGCCAGCTCACCTCCTTCAGGGGCCGATAGCAATCAGCCCCAGCATTTT
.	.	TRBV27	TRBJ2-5	CASSLWGVGTQYF	TGTGCCAGCAGTTTATGGGGGGTTGGGACCCAGTACTTC
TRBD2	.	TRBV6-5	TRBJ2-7	CASSLGLAGEYEQYF	TGTGCCAGCAGCCTGGGACTAGCGGGAGAGTACGAGCAGTACTTC
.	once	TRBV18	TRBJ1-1	CASSPGTTNTEAFF	TGTGCCAGCTCCCCCGGGACAACGAACACTGAAGCTTTCTTT
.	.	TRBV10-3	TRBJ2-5	CAINRAPGNKETQYF	TGTGCCATCAACAGGGCTCCCGGCAATAAAGAGACCCAGTACTTC
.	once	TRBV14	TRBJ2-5	CASSQSFRETQYF	TGTGCCAGCAGCCAGAGTTTCCGAGAGACCCAGTACTTC
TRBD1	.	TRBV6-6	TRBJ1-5	CASSRTGPSNQPQHF	TGTGCCAGCAGTCGGACAGGTCCGAGCAATCAGCCCCAGCATTTT
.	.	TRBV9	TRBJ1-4	CASSVAPFNEKLFF	TGTGCCAGCAGCGTAGCCCCTTTTAATGAAAAACTGTTTTTT
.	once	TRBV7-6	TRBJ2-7	CASSRTLSSYEQYF	TGTGCCAGCAGCCGGACTCTAAGCTCCTACGAGCAGTACTTC
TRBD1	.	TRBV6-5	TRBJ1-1	CASRPTGGKAFF	TGTGCCAGCAGACCCACAGGGGGCAAAGCTTTCTTT
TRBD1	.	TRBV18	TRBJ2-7	CASSTRDRPYEQYF	TGTGCCAGCTCAACTAGGGACAGGCCCTACGAGCAGTACTTC
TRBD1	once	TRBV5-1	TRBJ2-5	CASSWTGQGAWETQYF	TGCGCCAGCAGCTGGACGGGGCAGGGGGCATGGGAGACCCAGTACTTC
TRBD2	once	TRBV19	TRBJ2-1	CASTGGRYNEQFF	TGTGCCAGTACGGGCGGGAGGTACAATGAGCAGTTCTTC
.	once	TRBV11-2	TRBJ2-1	CASRSEGLSYNEQFF	TGTGCCAGCAGATCTGAGGGCCTGTCCTACAATGAGCAGTTCTTC
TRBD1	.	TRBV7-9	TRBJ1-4	CASSLRQGGNEKLFF	TGTGCCAGCAGCCTCCGACAGGGTGGGAATGAAAAACTGTTTTTT
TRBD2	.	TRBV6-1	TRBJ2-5	CASSEGTLAGGTQYF	TGTGCCAGCAGTGAAGGTACCCTAGCGGGGGGGACCCAGTACTTC